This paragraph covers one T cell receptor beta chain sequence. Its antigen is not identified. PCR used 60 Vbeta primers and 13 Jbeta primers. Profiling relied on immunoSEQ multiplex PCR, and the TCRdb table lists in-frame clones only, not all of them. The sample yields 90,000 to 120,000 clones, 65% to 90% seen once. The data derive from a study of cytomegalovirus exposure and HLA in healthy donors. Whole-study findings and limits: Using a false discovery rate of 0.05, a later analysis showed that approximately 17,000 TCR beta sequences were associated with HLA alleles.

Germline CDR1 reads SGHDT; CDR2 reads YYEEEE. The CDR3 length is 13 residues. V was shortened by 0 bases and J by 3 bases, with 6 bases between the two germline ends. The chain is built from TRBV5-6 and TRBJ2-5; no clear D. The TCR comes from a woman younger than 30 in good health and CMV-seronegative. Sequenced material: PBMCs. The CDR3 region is CASSLVAEETQYF. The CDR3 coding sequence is TGTGCCAGCAGCTTGGTGGCAGAAGAGACCCAGTACTTC. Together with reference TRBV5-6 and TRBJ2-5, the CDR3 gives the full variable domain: DAGVTQSPTHLIKTRGQQVTLRCSPKSGHDTVSWYQQALGQGPQFIFQYYEEEERQRGNFPDRFSGHQFPNYSSELNVNALLLGDSALYLCASSLVAEETQYFGPGTRLLVL.